The 14 T cell receptor beta chains below come from one sample, sequenced in a study of control samples from healthy donors and cancer patients. Clones were sequenced by immunoSEQ multiplex PCR, and TCRdb holds only the in-frame ones, with some missing. The sample records roughly 84,000 clones, approximately 91% being singletons. Sequences were obtained from blood. These receptor sequences come from a man aged 50 to 59 in good health.

The J gene is TRBJ2-1, the V gene TRBV5-6; 9 bases map to TRBD2. The trim removed 7 bases at V and 6 bases at J, leaving 11 bases unmatched. The germline V gene has CDR1 SGHDT and CDR2 YYEEEE. The CDR3 runs to 15 residues. The DNA of the CDR3 is TGTGCCAGCGCACTCCTGGCGGGGGGGCCCAATGAGCAGTTCTTC. This translates into CASALLAGGPNEQFF.

This clone appeared a few times. The CDR3 reads CAGSYRGDTEAFF. The CDR3 bases are TGTGCCGGATCGTACAGGGGAGACACTGAAGCTTTCTTT. The chain uses TRBV6-5 and TRBJ1-1, with 7 nucleotides matching TRBD1. CDR1 and CDR2 from the germline V gene are MNHEY and SVGAGI. The J segment lost 3 bases and the V segment lost 11 bases, leaving 9 bases of the junction unmatched. CDR3 length: 13 residues.

This clone was observed a handful of times. The chain joins TRBV12-3 or TRBV12-4 to TRBJ1-1; D is unresolved. CDR3 length equals 12 residues. Deletions cut 3 bases from V and 1 base from J, with 3 bases between. CDR3 DNA: TGTGCCAGCAGTTTCGGGAACACTGAAGCTTTCTTT. Translating gives CASSFGNTEAFF.

This chain connects TRBV10-3 to TRBJ2-7; no definite D call. The V and J ends lost 4 bases and 2 bases respectively, with 12 bases between them. Germline V gene data show CDR1 as ENHRY and CDR2 as SYGVKD. The CDR3 spans 14 residues. The CDR3 reads CAISVWSPPYEQYF. CDR3 sequence (DNA): TGTGCCATCAGTGTTTGGTCCCCTCCCTACGAGCAGTACTTC.

This chain connects TRBV30 to TRBJ2-7, with 7 bases aligning to TRBD2. The V and J ends lost 0 bases and 0 bases, in that order; junction bases with no gene match: 5. Germline CDR1 GTSNPN, CDR2 SVGIG (reference sequence). This CDR3 is 15 amino acids long. The CDR3, as DNA: TGTGCCTGGAGTGTTCACCCTAGCGGCTCCTACGAGCAGTACTTC. As protein: CAWSVHPSGSYEQYF.

V is TRBV27 and J is TRBJ2-7; possible D gene TRBD2, 6 bases. V lost 3 bases to trimming and J lost 2 bases, with 17 bases between them. There are 16 residues in the CDR3. Per germline, CDR1 MNHEY and CDR2 SMNVEV (reference sequence). CDR3 nucleotides: TGTGCCAGCAGTTTCCTACGGGACTCCCCCGCCTACGAGCAGTACTTC. It yields the protein CASSFLRDSPAYEQYF.

In the case of this clone: A read error may produce the germline difference seen at one junction end. The rearrangement uses TRBV9 and TRBJ2-2; either TRBD1 or TRBD2 may fit D (7 bases each). CDR3 size: 16 residues. Looked up from germline, CDR1 is SGDLS and CDR2 is YYNGEE. This chain's CDR3 is CASTYRGGATDRGAVF. Here the CDR3 DNA reads TGTGCCAGTACCTACAGGGGAGGGGCTACGGACCGGGGAGCTGTTTTT.

The J gene is TRBJ1-4, the V gene TRBV10-1, with D perhaps matching TRBD1 (6 bases). This CDR3 spans 19 amino acids. Germline V CDR1 and CDR2: WNHNN, SYGVQD (reference sequence). Trimming left V 2 bases short and J 8 bases short, with 27 bases between. CDR3 residues: CASSEMYRGAHPLAEKLFF. The CDR3 nucleotides are TGCGCCAGCAGTGAGATGTATCGGGGGGCCCATCCGCTCGCCGAAAAACTGTTTTTT.

CDR3 nucleotide sequence: TGTGCCAGCTCATGGCGAGCGGGGAAGGCCGGCACAGATACGCAGTATTTT. This sequence encodes CASSWRAGKAGTDTQYF. The rearrangement joins TRBV18 to TRBJ2-3; 7 bases are shared with TRBD2. This CDR3 spans 17 amino acids. The V segment lost 5 bases and the J segment 1 base; nucleotides outside the gene matches: 12. In germline, CDR1 is KGHSH, CDR2 LQKENI.

The rearrangement joins TRBV23-1 to TRBJ2-6; D possibly uses TRBD1 or TRBD2 (5 bases each). TRBV23-1 is an open reading frame whose function is uncertain. The ends were cut back, 7 bases at V and 2 bases at J, with 15 bases in the middle. The CDR3 is 16 residues long. In DNA form, the CDR3 reads TGCGCCAGCAAAGTGGGGGTGGAAGCTGGGGCCAACGTCCTGACTTTC. Translation: CASKVGVEAGANVLTF.

The gene calls are TRBV9 and TRBJ2-3; D gene unclear. V shed 0 bases and J shed 1 base, with 9 bases lying between them. This CDR3 spans 15 amino acids. Germline V lookup: CDR1 SGDLS, CDR2 YYNGEE. The chain's CDR3 is CASSVDHRGTDTQYF. CDR3 nucleotide sequence: TGTGCCAGCAGCGTAGATCACCGCGGCACAGATACGCAGTATTTT.

CDR3 residues: CASSPGTQYGYTF. Written as DNA, the CDR3 is TGTGCCAGTAGCCCCGGGACGCAGTATGGCTACACCTTC. The chain couples TRBV19 to TRBJ1-2; possible D gene TRBD1, 5 bases. V lost 6 bases and J lost 5, with 13 bases in between. The CDR3 length is 13 residues. Germline CDR1 is LNHDA and CDR2 is SQIVND (reference sequence).

This rearrangement joins TRBV29-1 to TRBJ2-3; the match to TRBD2 covers 9 bases. The CDR3 loop spans 16 amino acids. V lost 6 bases, J lost 3 bases, and 13 bases stayed unmatched. Germline CDR1 SQVTM, CDR2 ANQGSEA. The CDR3 DNA follows: TGCAGCGTCCCCCACGGTGCGGGGGGGCCGACAGATACGCAGTATTTT. This sequence encodes CSVPHGAGGPTDTQYF.

The rearrangement uses TRBV4-2 and TRBJ2-1; 8 bases fit TRBD2. This CDR3 is built from 13 residues. V dropped 4 bases and J dropped 9; count of bases not matched to a gene: 5. Germline V gene data show CDR1 as LGHNA and CDR2 as YNFKEQ. CDR3 residues: CASSPGGVTEQFF. The DNA for the CDR3 is TGTGCCAGCAGCCCGGGGGGGGTTACTGAGCAGTTCTTC.